The text below deals with one TCR beta chain. No cognate antigen has been identified for it. Base qualities are missing; no much larger clone stands one base away. The data belong to a study of post-analysis software for immune sequencing data (dated by TCRdb to the mid-2010s). About the study as a whole: Relapsing-remitting, secondary progressive and progressive-relapsing multiple sclerosis were recorded as disease courses, and subtype annotation was lacking for some patients. A subset of samples was prepared in parallel using single-end sample barcoding, then pooled and co-amplified after Illumina adapter ligation. Patient repertoires were compared against ten to twelve previously published healthy control repertoires from donors aged 6 to 25 years.

The paper's findings and limits, for the study overall: Direct clustering with F measure revealed strong co-clustering of samples prepared in the same batch, which led to a batch-effect correction. The control group was slightly older than the multiple sclerosis patient group. Several TRBV segments, including TRBV5-6, TRBV5-1 and TRBV20-1, were significantly more frequent in patients than controls. Compared with controls, multiple sclerosis patients had significantly lower normalized Chao1 diversity, a finding suggesting substantial peripheral T-cell clonal expansion.

The library was produced with PCR. The listed sequencing device is Illumina HiSeq 2500. To reduce PCR and sequencing biases, unique molecular identifiers were built into the TCR beta cDNA libraries. Per 1 to 10 million input T cells, around 500,000 cDNA molecules were obtained, such that each molecule approximated one T cell. Patient libraries were prepared and sequenced with the same protocol used for the earlier healthy control dataset. Samples belonging to the same batch were prepared together, multiplexed and sequenced on a shared HiSeq lane. The study's own analysis went as follows. MIGEC handled the raw barcoded reads, throwing out single-read molecular identifier groups before consensus assembly and CDR3 extraction. VDJtools was used for post-analysis of the clonotype tables, with diversity normalized by down-sampling every dataset to the smallest sample size. To correct batch-related cross-sample contamination, repertoire overlap clustering matched CDR3 amino acid sequences but not nucleotide sequences. Using fastp at Q25 and MiXCR, TCRdb reprocessed the public reads and kept productive beta chains. CDR3 protein sequences are deduplicated, and each keeps its most common genes and DNA. None of the V and J calls come from the authors' own analysis; TCRdb made them. The sample data list hundreds of thousands of distinct CDR3 sequences, and approximately 38% of these were observed just once. The ten largest clonotypes hold roughly 13% of the sample.

CDR1 and CDR2, per the germline V gene, are LGHNA and YSLEER. The CDR3 has 15 amino acids, counting the end cysteine and phenylalanine. Only the CDR3 DNA is retained, 45 bases long and in frame from the first base. At the junction V is shortened by 0 bases and J by 4 bases, with 10 bases in between. To demonstrate the VDJtools post-analysis software, TCR beta repertoires were profiled from the peripheral blood of about 13 young patients with multiple sclerosis. The multiple sclerosis patients were children and adolescents ranging in age from 6 to 15 years. This TCR derives from a girl aged 10 to 17 with multiple sclerosis. The rearrangement joined TRBV4-3 to TRBJ1-5; the D gene cannot be named for sure. The material sequenced was blood. The encoded CDR3 is CASSQDRQPNQPQHF. The DNA sequence is given as TGCGCCAGCAGCCAAGATAGGCAGCCAAATCAGCCCCAGCATTTT.